This entry lists 3 T cell receptor beta chains sequenced from one sample in a study of T cells expressing NK-cell markers. Using the 5' RACE reads, TCRdb records one entry per CDR3 protein without DNA. This sample's clone table lists about 380,000 distinct CDR3 sequences. Sequencing was carried out using blood T cells: a sorted CD56 or NKG2C T cell subset, CD4+ or CD8+ T cells, or bulk PBMC T cells (not recorded which). All receptors come from a man aged 18-75 years in good health.

The rearrangement uses TRBV24-1 and TRBJ2-1; TCRdb names TRBD1, which stays unverified in the absence of DNA. Germline CDR1 reads KGHDR; CDR2 reads SFDVKD. This CDR3 has 17 amino acids. The CDR3 protein is CATSDPVPGRSYNEQFF.

This chain uses TRBV6-1 with TRBJ1-2; absent DNA, TCRdb's TRBD1 call cannot be checked. The CDR3 consists of 14 residues. Germline assignment: CDR1 MNHNS and CDR2 SASEGT. This CDR3 reads CASSPFTGGYGYTF.

The chain carries TRBV6-6 and TRBJ2-3; TCRdb calls TRBD1, which cannot be checked without DNA. This CDR3 region has 13 residues. The germline V gene encodes CDR1 MNHNY and CDR2 SVGAGI (reference sequence). This CDR3 is CASSFQGGDTQYF.